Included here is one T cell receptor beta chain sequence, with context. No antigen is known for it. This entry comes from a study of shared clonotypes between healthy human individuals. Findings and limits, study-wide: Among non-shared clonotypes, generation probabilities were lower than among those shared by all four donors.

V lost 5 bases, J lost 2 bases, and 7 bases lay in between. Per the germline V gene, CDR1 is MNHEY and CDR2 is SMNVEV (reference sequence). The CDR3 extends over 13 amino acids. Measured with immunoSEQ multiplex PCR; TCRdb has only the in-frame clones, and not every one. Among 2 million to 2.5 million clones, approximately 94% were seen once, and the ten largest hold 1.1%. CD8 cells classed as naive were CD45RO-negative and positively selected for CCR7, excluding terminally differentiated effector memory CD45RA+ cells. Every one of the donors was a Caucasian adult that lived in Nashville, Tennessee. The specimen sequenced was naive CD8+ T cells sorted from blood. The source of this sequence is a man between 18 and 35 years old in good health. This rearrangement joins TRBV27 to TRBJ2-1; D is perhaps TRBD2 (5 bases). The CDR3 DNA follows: TGTGCCAGCAGTCGGGGAACCTACAATGAGCAGTTCTTC. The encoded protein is CASSRGTYNEQFF.